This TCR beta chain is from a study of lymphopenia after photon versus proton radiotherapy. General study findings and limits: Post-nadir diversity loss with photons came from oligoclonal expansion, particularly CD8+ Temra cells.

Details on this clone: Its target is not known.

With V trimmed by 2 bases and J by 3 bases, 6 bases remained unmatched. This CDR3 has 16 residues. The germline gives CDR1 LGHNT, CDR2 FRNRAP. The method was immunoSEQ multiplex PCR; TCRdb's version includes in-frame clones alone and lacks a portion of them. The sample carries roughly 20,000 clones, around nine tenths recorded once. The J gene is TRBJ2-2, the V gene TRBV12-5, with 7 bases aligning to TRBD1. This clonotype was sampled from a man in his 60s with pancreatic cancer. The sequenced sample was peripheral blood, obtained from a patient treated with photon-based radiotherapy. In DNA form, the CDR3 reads TGTGCTAGTGGTTTGAGACAGGGAGTTTACACCGGGGAGCTGTTTTTT. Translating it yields CASGLRQGVYTGELFF. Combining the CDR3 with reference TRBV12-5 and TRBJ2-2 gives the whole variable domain DARVTQTPRHKVTEMGQEVTMRCQPILGHNTVFWYRQTMMQGLELLAYFRNRAPLDDSGMPKDRFSAEMPDATLATLKIQPSEPRDSAVYFCASGLRQGVYTGELFFGEGSRLTVL.